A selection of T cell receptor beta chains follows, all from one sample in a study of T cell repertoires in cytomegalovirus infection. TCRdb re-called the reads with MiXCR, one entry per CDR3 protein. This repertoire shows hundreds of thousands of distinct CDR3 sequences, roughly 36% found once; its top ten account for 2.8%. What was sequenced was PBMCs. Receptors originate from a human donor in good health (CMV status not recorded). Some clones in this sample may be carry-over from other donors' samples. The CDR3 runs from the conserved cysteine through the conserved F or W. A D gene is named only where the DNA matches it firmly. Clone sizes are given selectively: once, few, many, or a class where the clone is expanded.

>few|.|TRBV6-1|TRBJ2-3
CASSQQGRGTDTQYF
TGTGCCAGCAGTCAACAGGGCCGGGGCACAGATACGCAGTATTTT
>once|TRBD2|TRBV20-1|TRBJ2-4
CSAPPTGTGGNIQYF
TGCAGTGCTCCACCCACCGGGACGGGGGGGAACATTCAGTACTTC
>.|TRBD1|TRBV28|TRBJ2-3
CASSLLIRGDTQYF
TGTGCCAGCAGCTTACTAATCAGGGGGGATACGCAGTATTTT
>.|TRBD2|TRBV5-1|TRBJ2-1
CASSLDWTSGRASYNEQFF
TGCGCCAGCAGCTTGGACTGGACTAGCGGGAGGGCCTCGTACAATGAGCAGTTCTTC
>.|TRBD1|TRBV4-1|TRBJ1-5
CASSQGQGVPPQHF
TGCGCCAGCAGCCAAGGACAGGGGGTTCCGCCCCAGCATTTT
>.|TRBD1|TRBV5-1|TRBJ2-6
CASSQKRQGEISGANVLTF
TGCGCCAGCAGCCAAAAACGACAGGGTGAAATCTCTGGGGCCAACGTCCTGACTTTC
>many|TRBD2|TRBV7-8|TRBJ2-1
CASSFLPLAGIYNEQFF
TGTGCCAGCAGCTTCCTCCCACTAGCGGGGATCTACAATGAGCAGTTCTTC
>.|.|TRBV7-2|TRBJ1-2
CASSPQGRGEGYTF
TGTGCCAGCAGCCCCCAGGGTCGGGGGGAGGGCTACACCTTC
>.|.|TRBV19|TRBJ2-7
CASSISVQASEQYF
TGTGCCAGTAGTATTAGCGTCCAGGCCTCCGAGCAGTACTTC
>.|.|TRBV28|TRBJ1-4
CASSQQGNSEKLFF
TGTGCCAGCAGTCAACAGGGAAATAGTGAAAAACTGTTTTTT
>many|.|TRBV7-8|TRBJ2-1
CASSSLALVENEQFF
TGTGCCAGCAGCTCGCTAGCGCTGGTGGAAAATGAGCAGTTCTTC
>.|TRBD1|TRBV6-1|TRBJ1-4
CASSVGGGEKLFF
TGTGCCAGCAGTGTAGGGGGCGGTGAAAAACTGTTTTTT
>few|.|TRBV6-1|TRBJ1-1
CASSVREGNTEAFF
TGTGCCAGCAGCGTAAGGGAGGGGAACACTGAAGCTTTCTTT
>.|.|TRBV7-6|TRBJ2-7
CASSFPGPPEQYF
TGTGCCAGCAGCTTTCCCGGGCCCCCAGAGCAGTACTTC
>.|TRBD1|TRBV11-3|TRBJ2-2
CASSFDRGPTGELFF
TGTGCCAGCAGCTTCGACAGGGGGCCTACCGGGGAGCTGTTTTTT
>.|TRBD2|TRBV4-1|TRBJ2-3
CASSQDLAAGGLVGTDTQYF
TGCGCCAGCAGCCAAGATCTTGCAGCGGGGGGATTGGTTGGTACAGATACGCAGTATTTT
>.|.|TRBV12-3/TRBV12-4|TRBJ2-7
CASSLDQDYEQYF
TGTGCCAGCAGTTTGGACCAGGACTACGAGCAGTACTTC
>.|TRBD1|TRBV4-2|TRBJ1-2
CASSQAIARRGLDYGYTF
TGTGCCAGCAGCCAAGCGATCGCGCGCAGGGGGCTGGACTATGGCTACACCTTC
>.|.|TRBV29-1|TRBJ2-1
CSVRVGNEQFF
TGCAGCGTCAGGGTGGGGAATGAGCAGTTCTTC
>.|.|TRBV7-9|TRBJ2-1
CASSSQDEQFF
TGTGCCAGCAGCTCACAGGATGAGCAGTTCTTC
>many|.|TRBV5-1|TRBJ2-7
CASSPGTGDYEQYF
TGTGCCAGCAGCCCCGGGACGGGAGACTACGAGCAGTACTTC
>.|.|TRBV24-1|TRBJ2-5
CATSDRRERETQYF
TGTGCCACCAGTGACCGCCGGGAGAGAGAGACCCAGTACTTC
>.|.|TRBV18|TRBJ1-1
CASSPPDATEAFF
TGTGCCAGCTCACCACCGGATGCCACTGAAGCTTTCTTT
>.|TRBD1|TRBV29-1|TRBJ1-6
CSVQTGQGAESPLHF
TGCAGCGTTCAAACGGGACAGGGGGCTGAATCACCCCTCCACTTT
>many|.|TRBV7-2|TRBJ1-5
CASSLGGYQPQHF
TGTGCCAGCAGCTTAGGGGGTTATCAGCCCCAGCATTTT
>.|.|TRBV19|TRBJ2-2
CASLDEPATNTGELFF
TGTGCCAGCCTTGATGAGCCAGCGACGAACACCGGGGAGCTGTTTTTT
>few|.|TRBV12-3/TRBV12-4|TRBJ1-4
CASSLEDKLFF
TGTGCCAGCAGTCTAGAGGACAAACTGTTTTTT
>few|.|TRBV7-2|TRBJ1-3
CASSQWGGNTIYF
TGTGCCAGCAGCCAGTGGGGTGGAAACACCATATATTTT
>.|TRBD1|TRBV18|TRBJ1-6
CASSPPRDRKSSYNSPLHF
TGTGCCAGCTCACCACCCAGGGACAGGAAAAGCTCCTATAATTCACCCCTCCACTTT
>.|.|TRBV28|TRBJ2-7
CASGTYSPLEQYF
TGTGCCAGTGGGACATACTCTCCTCTCGAGCAGTACTTC
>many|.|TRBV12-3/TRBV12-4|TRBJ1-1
CASSLRNTEAFF
TGTGCCAGCAGCTTAAGGAACACTGAAGCTTTCTTT
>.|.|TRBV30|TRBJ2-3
CAGFNSLDTQYF
TGTGCCGGATTCAATAGTTTGGATACGCAGTATTTT
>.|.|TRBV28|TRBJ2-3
CASSLTVTTETQYF
TGTGCCAGCAGTTTAACCGTAACTACAGAGACGCAGTATTTT